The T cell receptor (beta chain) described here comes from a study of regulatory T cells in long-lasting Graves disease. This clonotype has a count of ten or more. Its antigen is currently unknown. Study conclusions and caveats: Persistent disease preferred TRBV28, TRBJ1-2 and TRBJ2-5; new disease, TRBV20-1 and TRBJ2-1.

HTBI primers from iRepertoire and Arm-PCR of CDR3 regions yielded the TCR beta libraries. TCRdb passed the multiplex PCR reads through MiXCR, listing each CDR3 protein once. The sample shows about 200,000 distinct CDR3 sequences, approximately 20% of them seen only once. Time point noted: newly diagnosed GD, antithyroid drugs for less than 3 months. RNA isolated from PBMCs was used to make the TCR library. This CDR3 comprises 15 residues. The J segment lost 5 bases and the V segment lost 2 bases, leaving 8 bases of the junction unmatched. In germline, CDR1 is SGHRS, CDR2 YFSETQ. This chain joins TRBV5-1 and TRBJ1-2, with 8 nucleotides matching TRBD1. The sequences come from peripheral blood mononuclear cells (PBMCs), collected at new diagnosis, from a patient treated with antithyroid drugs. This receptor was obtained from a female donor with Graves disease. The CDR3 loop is CASSLRPGQVYGYTF. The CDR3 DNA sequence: TGCGCCAGCAGCTTACGACCGGGACAGGTGTATGGCTACACCTTC.